The 3 T cell receptor beta chains below all came from one sample that was sequenced in a study of cytomegalovirus exposure and HLA in healthy donors. This PCR relied on a set of 60 Vbeta primers and 13 Jbeta primers. Assay used: immunoSEQ multiplex PCR; TCRdb lists only in-frame clones, some missing. The sample has about 97,000 clones; about 70% are singletons. The sequencing sample was made of PBMCs. Every receptor here comes from a woman in her thirties or forties in good health and CMV-seronegative.

V is TRBV5-4 and J is TRBJ1-6; 9 positions agree with TRBD1. Unmatched junction bases numbered 7, after V lost 5 bases and J lost 7 bases. The CDR3 runs 15 residues. CDR1 is SGHNT, CDR2 YYREEE, per germline (reference sequence). The CDR3 DNA is TGTGCCAGCAGTTCGGAAGGGACAGGGAATTCACCCCTCCACTTT. Its translation is CASSSEGTGNSPLHF.

With regard to this clone: Sequence at one end of the junction differs from germline and may be a read error. V and J are TRBV7-9 and TRBJ2-5, with a weak D call TRBD2 (6 bases). Germline V lookup: CDR1 SEHNR, CDR2 FQNEAQ (reference sequence). The CDR3 spans 12 residues. CDR3 region: CSSRDSWETQYF. CDR3 bases: TGTTCCAGCAGGGACTCGTGGGAGACCCAGTACTTC.

The chain employs TRBV28 and TRBJ2-4, with 7 bases that match TRBD2. This CDR3 spans 17 amino acids. CDR1 and CDR2 (germline): MDHEN, SYDVKM. Unmatched junction bases numbered 7, after V lost 1 base and J lost 1 base. DNA for the CDR3: TGTGCCAGCAGTTTATCTGGGAGGGAATGGGCCAAAAACATTCAGTACTTC. Its translation is CASSLSGREWAKNIQYF. Using reference TRBV28 and TRBJ2-4 for the parts outside the CDR3, the full variable domain is DVKVTQSSRYLVKRTGEKVFLECVQDMDHENMFWYRQDPGLGLRLIYFSYDVKMKEKGDIPEGYSVSREKKERFSLILESASTNQTSMYLCASSLSGREWAKNIQYFGAGTRLSVL.